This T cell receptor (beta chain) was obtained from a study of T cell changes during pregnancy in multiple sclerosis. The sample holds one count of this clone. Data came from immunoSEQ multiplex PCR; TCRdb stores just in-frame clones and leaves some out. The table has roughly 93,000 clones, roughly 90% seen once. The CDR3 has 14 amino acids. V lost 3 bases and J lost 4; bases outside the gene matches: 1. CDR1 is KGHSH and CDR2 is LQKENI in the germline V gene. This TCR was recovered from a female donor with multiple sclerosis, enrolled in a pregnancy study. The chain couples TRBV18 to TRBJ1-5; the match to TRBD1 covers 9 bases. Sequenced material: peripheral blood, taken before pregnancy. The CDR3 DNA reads TGTGCCAGCTCACCGGGACAGGGTAATCAGCCCCAGCATTTT. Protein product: CASSPGQGNQPQHF.